This T cell receptor beta chain derives from a study of glioma-infiltrating T cells. General study points: Above-expected tissue-blood divergence occurred in all gliomas, most in low-grade ones. Tissue and blood shared very few CDR3 sequences.

Germline values: CDR1 SGHRS, CDR2 YFSETQ. The length of the CDR3 is 13 residues. V was trimmed by 1 base and J by 1 base, leaving 5 bases between them. This clonotype was picked up many times. Its antigen remains unknown. Using RNA template, CDR3s of TCR alpha and beta were amplified with iRepertoire arm-PCR. MiXCR, run by TCRdb on the multiplex PCR reads, gives a single entry per CDR3 protein. The repertoire consists of over 80,000 distinct CDR3 sequences, with approximately 40% occurring once and the leading ten covering roughly two fifths. This sequence originates from a human donor with low-grade glioma or glioblastoma, undergoing nonglioma brain surgery, or in good health (not recorded which). The sample taken for sequencing was glioma tissue, nonneoplastic brain tissue, or PBMCs (not recorded which). The chain recombines TRBV5-1 with TRBJ1-1; D is uncertain. The DNA of the CDR3 is TGCGCCAGCAGCTTGCAGCAGAACACTGAAGCTTTCTTT. This gives the protein CASSLQQNTEAFF.